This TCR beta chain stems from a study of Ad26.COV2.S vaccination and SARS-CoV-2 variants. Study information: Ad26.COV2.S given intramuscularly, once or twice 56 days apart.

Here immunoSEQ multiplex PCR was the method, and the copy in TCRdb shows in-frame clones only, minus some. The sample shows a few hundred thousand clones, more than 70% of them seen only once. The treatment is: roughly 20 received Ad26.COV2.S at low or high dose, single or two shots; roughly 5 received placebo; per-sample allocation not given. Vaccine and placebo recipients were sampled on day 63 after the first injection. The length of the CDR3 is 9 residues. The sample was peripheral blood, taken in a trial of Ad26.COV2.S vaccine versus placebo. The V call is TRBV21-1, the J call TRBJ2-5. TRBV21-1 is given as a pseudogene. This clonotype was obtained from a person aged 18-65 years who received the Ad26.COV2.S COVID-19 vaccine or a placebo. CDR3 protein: CASSKDQYF. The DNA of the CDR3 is TGTGCCAGCAGCAAAGATCAGTACTTC.